This T cell receptor (beta chain) was obtained from a study of cytomegalovirus exposure and HLA in healthy donors. Turning to the study itself: When 398 donors were genotyped, roughly four fifths of them were found to fall in the Caucasian-associated ancestry cluster. Points from the study as a whole: CMV serostatus stood as the only immune exposure information on hand. A classifier reportedly called cytomegalovirus status with high sensitivity and specificity.

Trimming left V 2 bases short and J 0 bases short, with 8 bases between. The germline gives CDR1 MNHNY, CDR2 SVGAGI (reference sequence). This CDR3 has 16 amino acids. Both 60 Vbeta primers and 13 Jbeta primers went into the PCR. Sequencing used immunoSEQ multiplex PCR; TCRdb keeps in-frame clones, though not all of them. The table has 150,000 or so clones, approximately 80% seen once. In regard to this clone: The antigen remains undetermined.

The specimen was PBMCs. This receptor was taken from a woman between 40 and 50 years old in good health and CMV-seronegative. The gene calls are TRBV6-6 and TRBJ1-6; the D is unclear. The CDR3: CASSYPYSSYNSPLHF. Written as DNA, the CDR3 is TGTGCCAGCAGTTACCCCTACAGCTCCTATAATTCACCCCTCCACTTT.